Below are 18 T cell receptor beta chains sequenced from a single sample in a study of T cells after yellow fever vaccination. One entry per CDR3 protein, called by TCRdb with MiXCR from the 5' RACE reads. The sample contains a few hundred thousand distinct CDR3 sequences, 3.5% to 4.5% of which appear only once. The source material was PBMCs, sampled 5 days after the yellow fever booster vaccination. Receptor source: a young man who received the YFV17D yellow fever vaccine.

This clonotype has ten or more counts. The J gene is TRBJ2-7, the V gene TRBV7-8; D is unclear. The CDR3 length is 16 residues. Deletions cut 5 bases from V and 0 bases from J, with 17 bases between. Germline V CDR1 and CDR2: SGHVS, FQNEAQ. The CDR3 bases are TGTGCCAGCAGCCCCCGCGCGACTGCTGCCTCCTACGAGCAGTACGTC. This encodes CASSPRATAASYEQYV.

V is TRBV7-8 and J is TRBJ2-1; possibly TRBD1 or TRBD2 for D (5 bases each). Between the trimmed V and J ends, which lost 6 bases and 8 bases, there was a span of 23 bases. This CDR3 comprises 16 residues. Germline CDR1 reads SGHVS; CDR2 reads FQNEAQ. The CDR3 bases are TGTGCCAGCAGTCGCAACCGGGACCCCCGCGATGATGAGCAGTTCTTC. The encoded protein is CASSRNRDPRDDEQFF.

There are many counts of this clonotype. The chain combines TRBV19 with TRBJ2-2, with a tentative D call TRBD2 (5 bases). The V and J ends lost 4 bases and 9 bases respectively, with 18 bases between them. The CDR3 consists of 15 residues. Germline CDR1 and CDR2: LNHDA and SQIVND (reference sequence). The CDR3 protein is CASSNHGEIIRELFF. The CDR3 region has the DNA TGTGCCAGTAGTAACCACGGGGAGATCATCCGGGAGCTGTTTTTT.

Of note for this clonotype: A much larger clonotype is one base distant, so this may be a read error. The chain is built from TRBV3-1 and TRBJ2-7; 11 bases map to TRBD2. This CDR3 region has 15 residues. Germline V gene sequence: CDR1 LGHDT, CDR2 YNNKEL (reference sequence). This CDR3 is CASSLRLAGSYEQCF. The CDR3 region has the DNA TGTGCCAGCAGTCTTAGACTAGCGGGGAGCTACGAGCAGTGCTTC.

Ten or more counts support this clonotype. The chain combines TRBV15 with TRBJ1-1; 7 bases agree with TRBD1. The CDR3 is 14 residues long. The germline gives CDR1 LNHNV, CDR2 YYDKDF (reference sequence). The trim removed 8 bases at V and 2 bases at J, leaving 8 bases unmatched. This CDR3 is CATLQGGPNTEAFF. The CDR3 DNA follows: TGTGCCACCCTTCAGGGGGGCCCTAACACTGAAGCTTTCTTT.

This chain uses TRBV2 with TRBJ2-1; 7 bases fit TRBD2. With 4 bases clipped from V and 12 bases from J, the junction kept 6 bases outside the gene matches. Looked up from germline, CDR1 is SNHLY and CDR2 is FYNNEI. The CDR3 covers 12 residues. CDR3 amino acids: CASSATGGPQFF. DNA of the CDR3: TGTGCCAGCAGTGCGACGGGGGGACCGCAGTTCTTC.

CDR3 sequence: CASSQDPPGPLHF. For the CDR3, the DNA is TGCGCCAGCAGCCAAGACCCCCCGGGGCCCCTCCACTTT. The rearrangement links TRBV4-3 to TRBJ1-6; D unclear. Trimming removed 0 bases from V and 13 bases from J, with 10 bases in between. In germline, CDR1 is LGHNA, CDR2 YSLEER. The CDR3 has 13 residues.

The V and J genes are TRBV4-2 and TRBJ1-5; tentative D call: TRBD1 (6 bases). This CDR3 comprises 18 residues. Germline V gene data show CDR1 as LGHNA and CDR2 as YNFKEQ. V gave up 0 bases and J gave up 2 bases, with 17 bases separating them. CDR3 sequence reads: CASSQDVIRGAGNQPQHF. In nucleotides, the CDR3 is TGTGCCAGCAGCCAAGATGTAATACGGGGGGCAGGCAATCAGCCCCAGCATTTT.

The sample holds a few counts of this clonotype. V gene TRBV12-3 or TRBV12-4 combines with J gene TRBJ2-6; TRBD1 matches 7 bases. V dropped 6 bases and J dropped 9; count of bases not matched to a gene: 8. The CDR3 sequence is 14 residues long. The CDR3 region is CASRSTGAVNVLTF. The CDR3 DNA reads as TGTGCCAGCAGATCTACAGGGGCGGTCAACGTCCTGACTTTC.

This clonotype was seen more than once but under ten times. The rearrangement joins TRBV20-1 to TRBJ2-7; 8 nucleotides match TRBD1. Germline V gene sequence: CDR1 DFQATT, CDR2 SNEGSKA (reference sequence). Trimming took 3 bases from V and 2 from J; bases not matched to a gene: 3. This CDR3 is built from 13 residues. CDR3 sequence: CSASSDRAYEQYV. DNA for the CDR3: TGCAGTGCTAGCTCGGACAGGGCCTACGAGCAGTACGTC.

J is TRBJ2-2 and V is TRBV10-3; 7 bases line up with TRBD2. The CDR3 length is 16 residues. V was pared by 4 bases and J by 0 bases, with 5 bases of the junction left unmatched. CDR1 ENHRY and CDR2 SYGVKD come from the germline V gene. CDR3 DNA sequence: TGTGCCATCAGTGGCCCGACTAGCCCGAACACCGGGGAGCTGTTTTTT. Translating gives CAISGPTSPNTGELFF.

V and J are TRBV6-1 and TRBJ2-3, with D perhaps matching TRBD1 (5 bases). The V and J ends lost 5 bases and 11 bases respectively, with 17 bases between them. The CDR3 spans 13 residues. Germline V gene sequence: CDR1 MNHNS, CDR2 SASEGT. DNA for the CDR3: TGTGCCAGCAGTCTAGGGGTTCTAGTGATGCAGTATTTT. Encoded protein: CASSLGVLVMQYF.

This chain uses TRBV5-1 with TRBJ2-7; D possibly matches TRBD1 or TRBD2 (6 bases each). Germline values: CDR1 SGHRS, CDR2 YFSETQ. V was trimmed by 4 bases and J by 2 bases, leaving 10 bases between them. There are 13 residues in the CDR3. CDR3 DNA: TGCGCCAGCAGCGCGGGACAAGCCTACGAGCAGTACTTC. This encodes CASSAGQAYEQYF.

This rearrangement joins TRBV20-1 to TRBJ2-1; possible D gene TRBD2, 6 bases. The V gene lost 6 bases and the J gene lost 4 bases, with 19 bases spanning the gap. The CDR3 contains 15 residues. The V gene's germline CDR1 is DFQATT and CDR2 SNEGSKA (reference sequence). CDR3 sequence (DNA): TGCAGTGCCGAGGGACTCGCCTTTACTTACAATGAGCAGTTCTTC. This codes for CSAEGLAFTYNEQFF.

The V call is TRBV12-3 or TRBV12-4, the J call TRBJ2-7; the D gene is possibly TRBD2 (5 bases). V gave up 2 bases and J gave up 6 bases, with 8 bases separating them. The CDR3 extends over 12 amino acids. Here the CDR3 DNA reads TGTGCCAGCAGTTTAAGCGGAGGCGAGCAGTACGTC. It yields the protein CASSLSGGEQYV.

This clonotype occurred many times. The V and J genes are TRBV4-3 and TRBJ2-5; the match to TRBD2 covers 10 bases. The germline V gene encodes CDR1 LGHNA and CDR2 YSLEER. This CDR3 is 16 amino acids long. V gave up 0 bases and J gave up 2 bases; unmatched junction bases: 3. CDR3 DNA sequence: TGCGCCAGCAGCCAAGATAGCGGGGGGTTTCAAGAGACCCAGTACTTC. As protein: CASSQDSGGFQETQYF.

The J gene is TRBJ2-7, the V gene TRBV6-5, with D maybe TRBD1 (6 bases). The V gene lost 6 bases and the J gene lost 6 bases, with 21 bases spanning the gap. CDR1 and CDR2 from the germline V gene are MNHEY and SVGAGI. The CDR3 runs to 15 residues. CDR3 sequence (DNA): TGTGCCAGCAGCCAAAGGGTCGGGCCAGGGGTCGAGCAGTACTTC. It specifies CASSQRVGPGVEQYF.

This clonotype was counted between two and nine times. The chain uses TRBV7-9 and TRBJ1-1; D remains unclear. The CDR3 runs 13 residues. CDR1 and CDR2 from the germline V gene are SEHNR and FQNEAQ (reference sequence). Trimming cost V 11 bases and J 10 bases, with 23 bases left between them. CDR3 nucleotides: TGTGCCTCGGCGGGAGGGCGGCGAGGAGGAGCTTTCTTT. Its protein product is CASAGGRRGGAFF. Supplemented by reference TRBV7-9 and TRBJ1-1, the full variable domain reads DTGVSQNPRHKITKRGQNVTFRCDPISEHNRLYWYRQTLGQGPEFLTYFQNEAQLEKSRLLSDRFSAERPKGSFSTLEIQRTEQGDSAMYLCASAGGRRGGAFFGQGTRLTVV.